This T cell receptor beta chain derives from a study of CD8+CD57+ T cells in acquired aplastic anemia. Study at large: Sorted cells (CD4+ and CD8+) yielded DNA amounts that averaged 3.2 ug. There were roughly 9.8 million reads, on average, for CD4+ cells from healthy donors.

Germline CDR1 and CDR2: SNHLY and FYNNEI. Trimming shortened V by 6 bases and J by 6 bases, and 19 bases separated the two germline ends. The length of the CDR3 is 15 residues. TCR beta VDJ and CDR3 profiling used genomic DNA as template. TCRdb re-analysed the reads in MiXCR, keeping a single row per CDR3 protein. The sample shows 55,000 to 80,000 distinct CDR3 sequences, roughly half of them seen only once. Sequencing input: sorted CD4+, CD8+, or CD8+CD57+ T cells (not recorded which) from PBMCs. This receptor was obtained from a human donor in good health, serving as a control. The rearrangement uses TRBV2 and TRBJ2-3, with D possibly TRBD2 on 5 matching bases. The CDR3, as DNA: TGTGCCAGCAGCAAGGACTCCATCCCACACGATACGCAGTATTTT. It encodes CASSKDSIPHDTQYF.